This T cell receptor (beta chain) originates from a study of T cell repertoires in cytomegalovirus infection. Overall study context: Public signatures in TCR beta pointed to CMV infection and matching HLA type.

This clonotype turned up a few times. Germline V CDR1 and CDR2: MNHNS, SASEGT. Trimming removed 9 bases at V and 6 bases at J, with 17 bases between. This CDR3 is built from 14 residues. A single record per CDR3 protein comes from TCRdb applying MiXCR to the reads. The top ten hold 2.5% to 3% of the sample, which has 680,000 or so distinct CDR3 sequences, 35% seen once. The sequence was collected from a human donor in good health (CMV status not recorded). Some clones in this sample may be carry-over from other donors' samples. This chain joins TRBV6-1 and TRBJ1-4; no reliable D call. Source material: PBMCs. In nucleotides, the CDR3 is TGTGCCAGTAGACAAGTACTAACCTATGAAAAACTGTTTTTT. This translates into CASRQVLTYEKLFF.